These 26 T cell receptor beta chains originate from one sample sequenced in a study of T-cell memory formation after mild COVID-19. TCRdb re-called the 5' RACE reads with MiXCR, one entry per CDR3 protein. The sample has a few hundred thousand distinct CDR3 sequences; 20% to 25% are singletons. Material: PBMCs or a T cell subset sorted from them (not recorded which). The receptors stem from an adult woman who had mild COVID-19 (a few samples of this study predate the infection). Cell type and time point are not known.

This clonotype was counted between two and nine times. The V and J genes are TRBV7-2 and TRBJ2-5; D ambiguous. The length of the CDR3 is 12 residues. V dropped 1 base and J dropped 8 bases, with 8 bases sitting between them. Germline V gene lookup returns CDR1 SGHTA and CDR2 FQGNSA. Here the CDR3 reads CASSLGPATQYF. The CDR3, as DNA: TGTGCCAGCAGCTTAGGTCCCGCCACCCAGTACTTC.

The rearrangement uses TRBV19 and TRBJ1-6; D ambiguous. Germline V gene data show CDR1 as LNHDA and CDR2 as SQIVND (reference sequence). The CDR3 runs to 13 residues. V was pared by 10 bases and J by 7 bases, with 14 bases between. CDR3 amino acids: CATARGWNSPLHF. CDR3 DNA sequence: TGTGCCACCGCGCGGGGTTGGAATTCACCCCTCCACTTT.

This clonotype has only a few counts. The chain combines TRBV28 with TRBJ2-2; 9 nucleotides agree with TRBD1. Trimming cost V 10 bases and J 5 bases; bases outside gene matches: 8. The length of the CDR3 is 14 residues. Germline loops: CDR1 MDHEN, CDR2 SYDVKM. CDR3 protein: CATRDRASTGELFF. CDR3 bases: TGTGCCACAAGGGACAGGGCATCAACCGGGGAGCTGTTTTTT. The variable domain in full, completed from reference TRBV28 and TRBJ2-2, reads DVKVTQSSRYLVKRTGEKVFLECVQDMDHENMFWYRQDPGLGLRLIYFSYDVKMKEKGDIPEGYSVSREKKERFSLILESASTNQTSMYLCATRDRASTGELFFGEGSRLTVL.

In the case of this clonotype: At one of its ends the junction is not consistent with the germline gene, which may arise from a read error. This chain links TRBV6-5 with TRBJ2-1; D possibly corresponds to TRBD2 (6 bases). The J call may be incorrect, as the DNA end agrees better with TRBJ2-5. CDR3 size: 15 residues. Looked up from germline, CDR1 is MNHEY and CDR2 is SVGAGI. The CDR3 loop reads CASSYSRLGQKTQYF. CDR3 in DNA: TGTGCCAGCAGTTACTCAAGACTAGGCCAAAAGACCCAGTACTTC.

The genes are TRBV30 and TRBJ2-2; 8 bases fit TRBD1. The CDR3 length is 14 residues. The germline gives CDR1 GTSNPN, CDR2 SVGIG (reference sequence). The J segment lost 5 bases and the V segment lost 1 base, leaving 3 bases of the junction unmatched. This CDR3 reads CAWSDGTGTGELFF. The CDR3 nucleotides are TGTGCCTGGAGTGACGGGACAGGTACCGGGGAGCTGTTTTTT.

In its sample, this clonotype was seen a few times. The CDR3 loop is CASSRGGQGAVEQYF. CDR3 DNA: TGTGCCAGCAGCCGAGGGGGACAGGGGGCGGTAGAGCAGTACTTC. This chain connects TRBV7-2 to TRBJ2-7; 12 bases align to TRBD1. Per germline, CDR1 SGHTA and CDR2 FQGNSA. The CDR3 loop spans 15 amino acids. With 5 bases clipped from V and 7 bases from J, the junction kept 9 bases outside the gene matches. Full variable domain (remainder filled in from reference TRBV7-2 and TRBJ2-7): GAGVSQSPSNKVTEKGKDVELRCDPISGHTALYWYRQSLGQGLEFLIYFQGNSAPDKSGLPSDRFSAERTGGSVSTLTIQRTQQEDSAVYLCASSRGGQGAVEQYFGPGTRLTVT.

The genes are TRBV15 and TRBJ2-2; tentatively, D is TRBD1 or TRBD2 (5 bases each). The CDR3 sequence is 15 residues long. V gave up 3 bases and J gave up 6 bases, with 14 bases separating them. Germline CDR1 reads LNHNV; CDR2 reads YYDKDF (reference sequence). For the CDR3, the DNA is TGTGCCACCAGCAGGGGGGATTTAGGCTCCGGGGAGCTGTTTTTT. This translates into CATSRGDLGSGELFF.

The table lists this clonotype with a few counts. V is TRBV6-6 and J is TRBJ1-2; no reliable D call. V lost 6 bases and J 2 bases, leaving 16 bases between the germline ends. The CDR3 extends over 15 amino acids. The germline V gene encodes CDR1 MNHNY and CDR2 SVGAGI (reference sequence). CDR3 loop: CASSGPVSSNYGYTF. The CDR3, as DNA: TGTGCCAGCAGCGGGCCCGTCTCCTCCAACTATGGCTACACCTTC.

The rearrangement uses TRBV29-1 and TRBJ2-2, with D maybe TRBD2 (6 bases). The V end was cut by 5 bases, the J end by 5 bases, with 18 bases between. Germline V gene lookup returns CDR1 SQVTM and CDR2 ANQGSEA. The CDR3 loop spans 15 amino acids. The CDR3 loop is CSVYWGELSTGELFF. The CDR3 DNA reads TGCAGCGTTTACTGGGGGGAACTGTCAACCGGGGAGCTGTTTTTT.

J is TRBJ2-1 and V is TRBV12-3 or TRBV12-4, with D possibly being TRBD2 (6 bases). Trimming took off 6 bases at V and 9 bases at J, with 18 bases between the two ends. The CDR3 spans 14 residues. The CDR3 DNA is TGTGCCAGCAGCCTTTCCTTTGGCGGGGTTGAGCAGTTCTTC. This encodes CASSLSFGGVEQFF.

The rearrangement links TRBV18 to TRBJ1-1, with 9 nucleotides matching TRBD1. The CDR3 length is 16 residues. J gave up 5 bases and V 4 bases, and 11 bases lay outside the gene matches. From germline, CDR1 is KGHSH and CDR2 LQKENI. The CDR3 loop reads CASSQMTGGSATEAFF. The CDR3 DNA reads as TGTGCCAGCTCACAAATGACAGGGGGGTCGGCAACTGAAGCTTTCTTT. The full variable domain, with the rest looked up from reference TRBV18 and TRBJ1-1, is NAGVMQNPRHLVRRRGQEARLRCSPMKGHSHVYWYRQLPEEGLKFMVYLQKENIIDESGMPKERFSAEFPKEGPSILRIQQVVRGDSAAYFCASSQMTGGSATEAFFGQGTRLTVV.

This clonotype was counted only a few times. This chain connects TRBV5-1 to TRBJ1-1, with D tentatively TRBD1 (6 bases). The CDR3 is 17 residues long. In germline, CDR1 is SGHRS, CDR2 YFSETQ. The V end lost 3 bases, the J end lost 0 bases, and 18 bases lay between the germline ends. In DNA form, the CDR3 reads TGCGCCAGCAGCTCCCTTGGCCCACAGGGTATGAACACTGAAGCTTTCTTT. Translation: CASSSLGPQGMNTEAFF.

This clonotype was observed many times. The chain joins TRBV7-6 to TRBJ2-3; 8 bases map to TRBD2. Germline CDR1 reads SGHVS; CDR2 reads FNYEAQ. The length of the CDR3 is 14 residues. Unmatched junction bases numbered 2, after V lost 3 bases and J lost 3 bases. CDR3 DNA: TGTGCCAGCAGCTTTAGCGGGGAAACAGATACGCAGTATTTT. It specifies CASSFSGETDTQYF.

The V and J genes are TRBV3-1 and TRBJ2-5; no clear D. Germline-derived CDR1 and CDR2 are LGHDT and YNNKEL (reference sequence). Trimming took 0 bases from V and 4 from J, leaving 6 bases between them. The CDR3 extends over 13 amino acids. The CDR3 is CASSQEWGETQYF. CDR3 in DNA: TGTGCCAGCAGCCAAGAGTGGGGAGAGACCCAGTACTTC.

There are a few counts of this clonotype. This chain connects TRBV27 to TRBJ2-1; TRBD2 agrees at 9 bases. Germline loops: CDR1 MNHEY, CDR2 SMNVEV (reference sequence). V dropped 4 bases and J dropped 6; count of bases not matched to a gene: 4. This CDR3 comprises 14 residues. For the CDR3, the DNA is TGTGCCAGCAGTTGGACTAGCGTGGGCAATGAGCAGTTCTTC. Translating gives CASSWTSVGNEQFF.

This clonotype was picked up a small number of times. This chain joins TRBV5-1 and TRBJ2-5, with a possible D match to TRBD1 (6 bases). V was cut by 4 bases and J by 5 bases, with 15 bases left in between. This CDR3 has 14 amino acids. CDR1 is SGHRS, CDR2 YFSETQ, per germline. The CDR3 spells CASSLVQGLETQYF. In DNA, the CDR3 is TGCGCCAGCAGCCTAGTACAGGGATTGGAGACCCAGTACTTC. Full variable domain (remainder filled in from reference TRBV5-1 and TRBJ2-5): KAGVTQTPRYLIKTRGQQVTLSCSPISGHRSVSWYQQTPGQGLQFLFEYFSETQRNKGNFPGRFSGRQFSNSRSEMNVSTLELGDSALYLCASSLVQGLETQYFGPGTRLLVL.

This chain joins TRBV10-3 and TRBJ2-4; TRBD1 matches at 10 bases. Germline V gene data show CDR1 as ENHRY and CDR2 as SYGVKD. The ends lost 0 bases at V and 13 bases at J; junction bases unmatched: 3. The CDR3 is 13 amino acids. CDR3 nucleotide sequence: TGTGCCATCAGTGAGTCGGGACAGGGGAGCCAGTACTTC. It is translated as CAISESGQGSQYF.

With regard to this clonotype: A read error may be the cause here, since a much bigger clone is one base away. The chain couples TRBV21-1 to TRBJ2-7; the table assigns TRBD1, which was not confirmed against the DNA. TRBV21-1 is labeled a pseudogene. CDR3 length: 13 residues. The CDR3 sequence is CASSKTGGYEQYF. CDR3 DNA sequence: TGTGCCAGCAGCAAAACAGGGGGCTACGAGCAGTACTTC.

DNA for the CDR3: TGTGCCAGCTATCATGGCCAAGACAGGAACACTGAAGCTTTCTTT. It is translated as CASYHGQDRNTEAFF. The chain employs TRBV6-6 and TRBJ1-1, with D possibly TRBD1 on 5 matching bases. V was shortened by 8 bases and J by 1 base, with 17 bases between the two germline ends. The CDR3 has 15 residues. Germline lookup yields CDR1 MNHNY and CDR2 SVGAGI (reference sequence).

The chain recombines TRBV9 with TRBJ1-1, with 7 bases fitting TRBD1. With 4 bases clipped from V and 0 bases from J, the junction kept 3 bases outside the gene matches. Looked up from germline, CDR1 is SGDLS and CDR2 is YYNGEE. The CDR3 is 14 residues long. CDR3 sequence (DNA): TGTGCCAGCAGCATTGGACAGGTGAACACTGAAGCTTTCTTT. The encoded protein is CASSIGQVNTEAFF. Filled out from reference TRBV9 and TRBJ1-1, the complete variable domain reads DSGVTQTPKHLITATGQRVTLRCSPRSGDLSVYWYQQSLDQGLQFLIQYYNGEERAKGNILERFSAQQFPDLHSELNLSSLELGDSALYFCASSIGQVNTEAFFGQGTRLTVV.

This chain links TRBV6-5 with TRBJ2-3; TRBD1 is a possible D gene (6 bases). Trimming took off 8 bases at V and 3 bases at J, with 12 bases between the two ends. The germline CDR1 and CDR2 sequences are MNHEY and SVGAGI. CDR3 length: 13 amino acids. This CDR3 reads CASQGIGTDTQYF. CDR3 nucleotides: TGTGCCAGCCAGGGGATTGGAACAGATACGCAGTATTTT.

This clonotype came up a few times. The rearrangement joins TRBV20-1 to TRBJ2-7, with D perhaps assigned TRBD1 or TRBD2 (6 bases each). The CDR3 covers 14 residues. The germline gives CDR1 DFQATT, CDR2 SNEGSKA (reference sequence). V lost 0 bases to trimming and J lost 5 bases, with 14 bases between them. The chain's CDR3 is CSARDLGGRDEQYF. DNA for the CDR3: TGCAGTGCTAGAGATCTGGGGGGCAGGGACGAGCAGTACTTC.

The chain employs TRBV20-1 and TRBJ2-2, with no clear D. The CDR3 runs 12 residues. V dropped 3 bases and J dropped 7 bases, with 9 bases sitting between them. CDR1 is DFQATT, CDR2 SNEGSKA, per germline (reference sequence). The CDR3 protein is CSARSAYGELFF. The CDR3 nucleotides read TGCAGTGCTAGGTCGGCGTACGGGGAGCTGTTTTTT.

A few counts support this clonotype. The V call is TRBV4-2, the J call TRBJ2-7; D gene uncertain. Germline V CDR1 and CDR2: LGHNA, YNFKEQ. V dropped 0 bases and J dropped 1 base, with 19 bases sitting between them. The CDR3 consists of 18 residues. CDR3 DNA sequence: TGTGCCAGCAGCCAAGATTTAAGGGCAGCCCAAATATCCTACGAGCAGTACTTC. Translating gives CASSQDLRAAQISYEQYF.

V is TRBV7-9 and J is TRBJ2-2; no firm D call. The V gene's germline CDR1 is SEHNR and CDR2 FQNEAQ (reference sequence). V was shortened by 0 bases and J by 2 bases, with 7 bases between the two germline ends. The CDR3 runs to 15 residues. Written as DNA, the CDR3 is TGTGCCAGCAGCTTAGCGCTGATTAACACCGGGGAGCTGTTTTTT. Translating it yields CASSLALINTGELFF.

The rearrangement links TRBV7-6 to TRBJ2-5, with D tentatively TRBD2 (6 bases). CDR3 length equals 17 residues. Looked up from germline, CDR1 is SGHVS and CDR2 is FNYEAQ. V shed 1 base and J shed 2 bases, with 17 bases lying between them. This chain's CDR3 is CASSLGPVAGLQETQYF. The DNA of the CDR3 is TGTGCCAGCAGCTTAGGTCCAGTGGCGGGGTTACAAGAGACCCAGTACTTC.